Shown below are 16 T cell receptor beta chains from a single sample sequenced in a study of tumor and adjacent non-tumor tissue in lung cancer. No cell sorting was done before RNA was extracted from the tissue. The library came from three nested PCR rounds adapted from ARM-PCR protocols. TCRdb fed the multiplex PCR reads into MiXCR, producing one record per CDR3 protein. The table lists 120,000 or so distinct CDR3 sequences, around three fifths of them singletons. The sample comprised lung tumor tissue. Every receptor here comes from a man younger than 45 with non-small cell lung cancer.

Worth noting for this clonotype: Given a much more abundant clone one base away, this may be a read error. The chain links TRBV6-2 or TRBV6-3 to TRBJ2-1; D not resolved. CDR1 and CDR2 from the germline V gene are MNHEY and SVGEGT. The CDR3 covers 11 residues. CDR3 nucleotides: TGTGTCAGCAGTTACCCTGATGAGCAGTTCTTC. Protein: CVSSYPDEQFF.

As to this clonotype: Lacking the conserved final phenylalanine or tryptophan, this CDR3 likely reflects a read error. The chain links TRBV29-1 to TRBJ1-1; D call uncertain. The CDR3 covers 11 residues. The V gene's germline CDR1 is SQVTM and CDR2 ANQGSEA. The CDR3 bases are TGCAGGGTTGGGGATGGCACTGAAGCTTTCTCT. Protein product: CRVGDGTEAFS.

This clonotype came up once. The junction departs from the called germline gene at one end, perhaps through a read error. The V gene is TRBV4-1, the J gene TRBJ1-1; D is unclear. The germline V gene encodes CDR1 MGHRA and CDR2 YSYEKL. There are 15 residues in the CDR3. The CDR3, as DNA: TGCGCCAGCAGCCAAGACGGGCGGTGGAACACTGAAACTTTCTTT. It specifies CASSQDGRWNTETFF.

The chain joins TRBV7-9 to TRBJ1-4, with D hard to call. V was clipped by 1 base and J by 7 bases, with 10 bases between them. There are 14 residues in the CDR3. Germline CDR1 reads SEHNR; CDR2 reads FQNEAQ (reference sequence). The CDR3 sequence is CASSLVGIVEKLFF. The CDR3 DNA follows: TGTGCCAGCAGCTTAGTCGGGATAGTTGAAAAACTGTTTTTT.

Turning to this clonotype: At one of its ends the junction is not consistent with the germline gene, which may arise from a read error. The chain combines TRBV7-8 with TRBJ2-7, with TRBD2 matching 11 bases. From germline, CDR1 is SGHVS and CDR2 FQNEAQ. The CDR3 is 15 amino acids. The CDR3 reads CTSSSLAGGLGERYF. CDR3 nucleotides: TGTACCAGCAGCTCTTTAGCGGGGGGGCTAGGTGAGCGGTACTTC.

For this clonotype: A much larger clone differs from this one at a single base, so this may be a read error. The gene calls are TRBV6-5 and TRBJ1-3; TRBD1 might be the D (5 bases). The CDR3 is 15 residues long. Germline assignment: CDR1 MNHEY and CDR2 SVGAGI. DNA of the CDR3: TGTGCCAGCAGGCGAAGGGCAGGGACTGGAAACACCATGTATTTT. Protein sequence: CASRRRAGTGNTMYF.

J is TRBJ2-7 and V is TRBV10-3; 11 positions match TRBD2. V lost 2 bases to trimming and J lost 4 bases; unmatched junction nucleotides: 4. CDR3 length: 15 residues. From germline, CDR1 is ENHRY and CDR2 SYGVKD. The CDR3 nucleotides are TGTGCCATCAGTGAGGCTAGCGGGGGGCTTTACGAGCAGTACTTC. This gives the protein CAISEASGGLYEQYF.

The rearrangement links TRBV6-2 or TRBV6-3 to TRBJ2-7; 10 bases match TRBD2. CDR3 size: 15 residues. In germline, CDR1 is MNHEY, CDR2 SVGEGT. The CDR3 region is CTNSYPQRGGYEQYF. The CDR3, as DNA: TGTACCAACAGTTACCCCCAGCGGGGGGGCTACGAGCAGTACTTC.

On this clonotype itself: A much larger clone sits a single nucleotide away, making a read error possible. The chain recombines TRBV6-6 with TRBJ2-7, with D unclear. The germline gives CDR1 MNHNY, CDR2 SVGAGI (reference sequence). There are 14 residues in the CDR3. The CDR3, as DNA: TGTACCAGCACCCACGGCGGCAACTCCTACGAGCAGTACTTC. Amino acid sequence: CTSTHGGNSYEQYF.

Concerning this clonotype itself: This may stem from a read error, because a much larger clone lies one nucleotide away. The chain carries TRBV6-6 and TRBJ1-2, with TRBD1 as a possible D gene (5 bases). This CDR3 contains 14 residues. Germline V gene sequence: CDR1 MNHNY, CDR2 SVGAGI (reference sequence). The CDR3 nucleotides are TGTGCCAGCAGTTCTCTGACAGTCGATAATGGCTACGCCTTC. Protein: CASSSLTVDNGYAF.

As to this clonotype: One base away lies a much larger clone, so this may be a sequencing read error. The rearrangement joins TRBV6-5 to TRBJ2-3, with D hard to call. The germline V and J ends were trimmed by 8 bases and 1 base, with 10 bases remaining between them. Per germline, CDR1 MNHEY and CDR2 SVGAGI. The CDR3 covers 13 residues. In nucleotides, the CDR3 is TGTGCCAGCTTAGGTTCCGGCACAGATACGCAGTATTTT. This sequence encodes CASLGSGTDTQYF.

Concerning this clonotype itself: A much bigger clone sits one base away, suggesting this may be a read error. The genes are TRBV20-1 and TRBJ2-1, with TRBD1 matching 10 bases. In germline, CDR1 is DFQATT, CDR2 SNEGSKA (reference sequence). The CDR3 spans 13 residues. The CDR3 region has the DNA TGCAGTCCTAGACAGGGGGCCTACAATGAGCACTTCTTC. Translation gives CSPRQGAYNEHFF.

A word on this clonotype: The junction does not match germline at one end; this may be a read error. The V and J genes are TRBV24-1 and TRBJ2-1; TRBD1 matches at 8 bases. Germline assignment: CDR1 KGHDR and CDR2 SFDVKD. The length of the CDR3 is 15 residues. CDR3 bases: TGTGTCACCAGTGATTTCGGACAGGGAGGAAATGAGCAGTTCTTC. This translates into CVTSDFGQGGNEQFF.

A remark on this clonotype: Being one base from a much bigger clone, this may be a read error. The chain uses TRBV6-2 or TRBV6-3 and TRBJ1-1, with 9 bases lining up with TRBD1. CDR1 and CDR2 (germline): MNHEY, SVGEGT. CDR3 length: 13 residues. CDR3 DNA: TGTGCCAGCTTAGACAGGGGGAACACTAAAGCTTTCTTT. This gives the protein CASLDRGNTKAFF.

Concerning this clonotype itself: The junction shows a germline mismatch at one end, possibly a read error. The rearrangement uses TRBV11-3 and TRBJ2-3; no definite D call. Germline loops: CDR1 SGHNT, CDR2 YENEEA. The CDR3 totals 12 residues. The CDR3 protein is CASSFRRDTQYF. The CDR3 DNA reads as TGTGCAAGCAGCTTCAGGCGAGATACGCAGTATTTT. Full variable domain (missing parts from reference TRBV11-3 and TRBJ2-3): EAGVVQSPRYKIIEKKQPVAFWCNPISGHNTLYWYLQNLGQGPELLIRYENEEAVDDSQLPKDRFSAERLKGVDSTLKIQPAELGDSAVYLCASSFRRDTQYFGPGTRLTVL.

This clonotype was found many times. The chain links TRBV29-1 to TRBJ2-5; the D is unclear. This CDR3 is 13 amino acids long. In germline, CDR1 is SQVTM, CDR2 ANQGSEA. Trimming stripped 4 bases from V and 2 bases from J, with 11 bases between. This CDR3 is CSVVKHPQETQYF. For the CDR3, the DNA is TGCAGCGTTGTCAAACACCCTCAAGAGACCCAGTACTTC.